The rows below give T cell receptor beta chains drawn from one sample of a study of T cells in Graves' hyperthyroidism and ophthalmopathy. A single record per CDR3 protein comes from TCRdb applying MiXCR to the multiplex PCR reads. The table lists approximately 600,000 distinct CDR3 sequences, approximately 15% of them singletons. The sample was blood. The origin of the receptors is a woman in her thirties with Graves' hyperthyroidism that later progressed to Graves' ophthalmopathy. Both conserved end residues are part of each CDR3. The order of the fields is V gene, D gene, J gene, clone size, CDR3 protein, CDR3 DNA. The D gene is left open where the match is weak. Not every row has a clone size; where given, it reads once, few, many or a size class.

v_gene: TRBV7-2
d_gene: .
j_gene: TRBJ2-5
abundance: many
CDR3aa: CASSLGAAPGQETQYF
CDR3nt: TGTGCCAGCAGCTTAGGAGCGGCCCCGGGGCAAGAGACCCAGTACTTC

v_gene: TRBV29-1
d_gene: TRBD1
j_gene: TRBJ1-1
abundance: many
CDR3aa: CSVADREEGAFF
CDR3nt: TGCAGCGTAGCTGACAGGGAGGAGGGAGCTTTCTTT

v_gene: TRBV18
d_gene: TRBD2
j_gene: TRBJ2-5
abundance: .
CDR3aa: CASSTSTSGKETQYF
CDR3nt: TGTGCCAGCTCAACGTCGACTAGCGGGAAAGAGACCCAGTACTTC

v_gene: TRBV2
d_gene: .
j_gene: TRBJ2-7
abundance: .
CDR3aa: CASIPSEGYEQYF
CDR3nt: TGTGCCAGCATCCCTAGCGAAGGGTACGAGCAGTACTTC

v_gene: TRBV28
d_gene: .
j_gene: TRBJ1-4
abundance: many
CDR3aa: CAMGRSGYEKLFF
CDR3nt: TGTGCCATGGGGAGATCGGGGTATGAAAAACTGTTTTTT

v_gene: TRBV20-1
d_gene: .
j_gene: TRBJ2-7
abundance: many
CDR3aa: CSARFFGGADNEQYF
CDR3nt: TGCAGTGCTAGATTTTTTGGGGGAGCCGATAACGAGCAGTACTTC

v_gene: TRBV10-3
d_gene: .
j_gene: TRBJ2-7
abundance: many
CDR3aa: CAISPRGNEQYF
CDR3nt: TGTGCCATCAGCCCTCGGGGGAACGAGCAGTACTTC

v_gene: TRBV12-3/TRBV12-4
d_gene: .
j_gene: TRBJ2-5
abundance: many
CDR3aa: CASSRLSGQETQYF
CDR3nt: TGTGCCAGCAGCCGACTTAGCGGTCAAGAGACCCAGTACTTC

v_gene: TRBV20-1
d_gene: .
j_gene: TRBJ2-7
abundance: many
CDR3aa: CSARDSSGAYEQYF
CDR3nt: TGCAGTGCTAGAGACTCCTCCGGGGCCTACGAGCAGTACTTC

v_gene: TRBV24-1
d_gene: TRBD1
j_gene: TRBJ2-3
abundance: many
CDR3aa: CATRAGDRGADTQYF
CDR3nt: TGTGCCACCAGGGCAGGGGACAGAGGCGCAGATACGCAGTATTTT

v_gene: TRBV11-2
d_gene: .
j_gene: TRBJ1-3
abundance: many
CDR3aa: CASSLQFGSSGNTIYF
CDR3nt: TGTGCCAGCAGCTTACAGTTCGGCAGCTCTGGAAACACCATATATTTT

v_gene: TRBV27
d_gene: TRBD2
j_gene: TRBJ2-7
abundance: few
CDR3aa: CASSLSGTTEQYF
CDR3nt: TGTGCCAGCAGTTTATCGGGGACTACCGAGCAGTACTTC

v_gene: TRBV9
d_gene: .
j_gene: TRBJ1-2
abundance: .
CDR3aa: CASSVGRADYGYTF
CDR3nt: TGTGCCAGCAGCGTAGGTCGGGCCGACTATGGCTACACCTTC

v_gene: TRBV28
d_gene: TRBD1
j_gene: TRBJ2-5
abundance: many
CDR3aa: CASRLQGGETQYF
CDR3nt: TGTGCCAGCAGGTTACAGGGGGGTGAGACCCAGTACTTC

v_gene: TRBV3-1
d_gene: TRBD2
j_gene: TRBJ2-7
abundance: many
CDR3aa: CASNPGGKGYEQYF
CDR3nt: TGTGCCAGCAACCCGGGGGGAAAGGGGTACGAGCAGTACTTC

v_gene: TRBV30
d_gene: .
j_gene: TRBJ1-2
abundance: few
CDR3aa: CAWIVGEGVPDGYTF
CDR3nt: TGTGCCTGGATTGTAGGGGAAGGTGTCCCCGATGGCTACACCTTC

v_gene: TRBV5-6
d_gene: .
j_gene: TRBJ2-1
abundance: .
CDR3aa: CASSLVYSGAVYNEQFF
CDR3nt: TGTGCCAGCAGCTTGGTTTATTCGGGAGCGGTCTACAATGAGCAGTTCTTC

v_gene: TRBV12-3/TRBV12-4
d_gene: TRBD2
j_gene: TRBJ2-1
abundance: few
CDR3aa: CAKGLAVDEQFF
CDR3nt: TGTGCCAAGGGACTAGCGGTGGATGAGCAGTTCTTC

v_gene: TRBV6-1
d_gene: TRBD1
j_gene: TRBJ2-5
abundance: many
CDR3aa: CASMFGGRTGLWGRETQYF
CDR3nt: TGTGCCAGCATGTTTGGGGGGAGGACAGGGTTATGGGGGCGAGAGACCCAGTACTTC

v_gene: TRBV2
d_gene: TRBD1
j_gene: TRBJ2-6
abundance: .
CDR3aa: CASTPGTGVTSGANVLTF
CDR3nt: TGTGCCAGCACCCCCGGGACAGGGGTCACCTCTGGGGCCAACGTCCTGACTTTC

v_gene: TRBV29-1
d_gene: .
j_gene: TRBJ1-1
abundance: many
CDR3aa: CSVEAVPQGPAFF
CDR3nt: TGCAGCGTTGAAGCAGTCCCACAGGGCCCGGCTTTCTTT

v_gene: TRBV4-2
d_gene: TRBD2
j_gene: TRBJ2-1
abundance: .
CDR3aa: CASSQDLTGGYNEQFF
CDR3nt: TGTGCCAGCAGCCAAGATTTGACGGGAGGCTACAATGAGCAGTTCTTC

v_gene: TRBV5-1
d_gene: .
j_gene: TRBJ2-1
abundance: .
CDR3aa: CASSGAEEQFF
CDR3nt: TGCGCCAGCAGTGGGGCGGAGGAGCAGTTCTTC

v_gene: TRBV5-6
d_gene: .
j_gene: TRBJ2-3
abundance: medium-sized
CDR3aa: CASSFGGADTQYF
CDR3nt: TGTGCCAGCAGTTTCGGCGGGGCGGATACGCAGTATTTT

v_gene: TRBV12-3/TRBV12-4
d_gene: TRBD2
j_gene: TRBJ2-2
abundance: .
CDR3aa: CASSLVAGPSGELFF
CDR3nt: TGTGCCAGCAGTTTGGTAGCGGGACCGTCCGGGGAGCTGTTTTTT

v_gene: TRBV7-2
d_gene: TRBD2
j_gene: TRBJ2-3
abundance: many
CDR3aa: CASSLDSGSGADTQYF
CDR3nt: TGTGCCAGCAGCTTAGATAGCGGGAGTGGCGCAGATACGCAGTATTTT

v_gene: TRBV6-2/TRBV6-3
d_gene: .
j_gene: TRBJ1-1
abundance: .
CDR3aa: CASRPKGGGTEAFF
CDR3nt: TGTGCCAGCAGGCCGAAGGGGGGGGGCACTGAAGCTTTCTTT

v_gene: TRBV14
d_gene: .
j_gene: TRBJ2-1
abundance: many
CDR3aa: CASRKHGGDEQFF
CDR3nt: TGTGCCAGCAGGAAGCACGGGGGCGATGAGCAGTTCTTC

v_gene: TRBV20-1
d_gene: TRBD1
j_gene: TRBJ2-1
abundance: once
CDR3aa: CSARTGNEGAGHEQFF
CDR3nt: TGCAGTGCTAGGACAGGGAATGAAGGGGCAGGCCATGAGCAGTTCTTC

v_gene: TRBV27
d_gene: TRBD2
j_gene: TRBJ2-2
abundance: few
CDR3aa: CASSVTRGILNTGELFF
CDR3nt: TGTGCCAGCAGTGTGACGCGGGGGATATTGAACACCGGGGAGCTGTTTTTT

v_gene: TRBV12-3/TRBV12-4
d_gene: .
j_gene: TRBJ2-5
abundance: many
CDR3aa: CASTTGPAQETQYF
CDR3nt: TGTGCCAGCACCACTGGTCCAGCCCAAGAGACCCAGTACTTC

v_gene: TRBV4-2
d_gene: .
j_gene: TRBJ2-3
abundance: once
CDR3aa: CASSLHLFPGTQSGTSTDTQYF
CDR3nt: TGTGCCAGCAGCCTTCACTTATTTCCGGGGACCCAGTCTGGTACTAGCACAGATACGCAGTATTTT

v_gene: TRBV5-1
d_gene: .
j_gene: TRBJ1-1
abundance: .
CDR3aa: CASSKGREGNTEAFF
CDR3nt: TGCGCCAGCAGCAAGGGTCGAGAGGGAAACACTGAAGCTTTCTTT

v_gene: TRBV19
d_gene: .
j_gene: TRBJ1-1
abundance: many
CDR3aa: CASSIDHLGTEAFF
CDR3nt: TGTGCCAGTAGTATAGATCACCTAGGCACTGAAGCTTTCTTT

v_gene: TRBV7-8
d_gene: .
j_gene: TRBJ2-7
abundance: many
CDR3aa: CASSLSPDGSYEQYF
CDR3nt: TGTGCCAGCAGCTTATCCCCGGATGGCTCCTACGAGCAGTACTTC

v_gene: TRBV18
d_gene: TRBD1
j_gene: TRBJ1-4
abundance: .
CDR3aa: CASSSAPGQLNEKLFF
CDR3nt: TGTGCCAGCTCATCGGCCCCGGGACAGCTTAATGAAAAACTGTTTTTT

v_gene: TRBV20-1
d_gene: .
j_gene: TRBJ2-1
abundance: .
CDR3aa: CSAQGLRRNEQFF
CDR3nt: TGCAGTGCCCAAGGGCTGAGAAGGAATGAGCAGTTCTTC

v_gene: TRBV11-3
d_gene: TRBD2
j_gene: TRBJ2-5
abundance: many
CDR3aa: CASSQGTSGGYQETQYF
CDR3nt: TGTGCCAGCAGCCAAGGGACTAGCGGGGGCTACCAAGAGACCCAGTACTTC

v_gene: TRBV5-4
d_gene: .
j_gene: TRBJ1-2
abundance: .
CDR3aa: CASSRRAGALANYGYTF
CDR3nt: TGTGCCAGCAGCCGCCGAGCGGGGGCCCTAGCTAACTATGGCTACACCTTC

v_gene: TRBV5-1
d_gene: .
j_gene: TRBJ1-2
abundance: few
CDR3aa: CASSPGTDPGYTF
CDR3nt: TGCGCCAGCAGCCCCGGGACCGATCCCGGCTACACCTTC

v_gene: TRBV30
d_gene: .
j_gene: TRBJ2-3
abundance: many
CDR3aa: CAWRDRTDTQYF
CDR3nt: TGTGCCTGGAGAGATAGAACAGATACGCAGTATTTT

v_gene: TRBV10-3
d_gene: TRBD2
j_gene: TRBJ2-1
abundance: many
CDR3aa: CAISVTSGRANEQFF
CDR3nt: TGTGCCATCAGTGTGACTAGCGGGAGGGCTAATGAGCAGTTCTTC

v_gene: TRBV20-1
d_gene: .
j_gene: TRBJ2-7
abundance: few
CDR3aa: CSARGNPTYEQYF
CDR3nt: TGCAGTGCTAGGGGAAACCCTACCTACGAGCAGTACTTC

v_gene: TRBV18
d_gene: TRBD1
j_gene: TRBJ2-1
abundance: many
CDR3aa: CASSPLNTGGEQFF
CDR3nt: TGTGCCAGCTCACCCCTAAATACAGGGGGTGAGCAGTTCTTC

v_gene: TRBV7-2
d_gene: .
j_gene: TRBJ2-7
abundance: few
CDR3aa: CASSPGVHQEAEQYF
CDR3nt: TGTGCCAGCAGCCCAGGAGTGCACCAAGAGGCGGAGCAGTACTTC

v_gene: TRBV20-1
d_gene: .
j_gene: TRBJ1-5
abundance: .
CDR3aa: CSASNREGRNQPQHF
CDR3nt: TGCAGTGCTAGCAACAGGGAGGGAAGAAATCAGCCCCAGCATTTT